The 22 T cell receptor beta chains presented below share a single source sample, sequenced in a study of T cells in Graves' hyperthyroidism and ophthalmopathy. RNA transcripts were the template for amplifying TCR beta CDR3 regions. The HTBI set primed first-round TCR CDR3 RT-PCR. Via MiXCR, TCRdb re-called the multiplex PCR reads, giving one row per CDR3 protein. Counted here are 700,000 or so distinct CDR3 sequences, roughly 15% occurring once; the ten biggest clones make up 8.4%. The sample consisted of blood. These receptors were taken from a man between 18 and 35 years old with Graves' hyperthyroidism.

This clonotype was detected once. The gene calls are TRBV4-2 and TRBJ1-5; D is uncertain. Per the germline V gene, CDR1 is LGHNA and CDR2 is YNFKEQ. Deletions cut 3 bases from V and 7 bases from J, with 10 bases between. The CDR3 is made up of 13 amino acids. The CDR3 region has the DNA TGTGCCAGCAGCCAGGTCGAAAGGCAGCCCCAGCATTTT. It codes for CASSQVERQPQHF.

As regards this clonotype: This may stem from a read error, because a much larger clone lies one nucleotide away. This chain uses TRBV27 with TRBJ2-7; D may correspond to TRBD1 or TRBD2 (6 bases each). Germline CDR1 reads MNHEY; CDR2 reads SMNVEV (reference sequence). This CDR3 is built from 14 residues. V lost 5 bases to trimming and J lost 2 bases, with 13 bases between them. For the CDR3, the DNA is TGTGCCAGCAGTGATGGGGGGCAGGCCTACGAGCAGTACTTC. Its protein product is CASSDGGQAYEQYF.

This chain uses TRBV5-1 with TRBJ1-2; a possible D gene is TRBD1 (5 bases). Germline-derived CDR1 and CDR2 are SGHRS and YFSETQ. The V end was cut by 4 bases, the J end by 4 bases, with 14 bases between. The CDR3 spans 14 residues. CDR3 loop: CASSRDGTTYGYTF. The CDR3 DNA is TGCGCCAGCAGCCGGGACGGCACCACCTATGGCTACACCTTC.

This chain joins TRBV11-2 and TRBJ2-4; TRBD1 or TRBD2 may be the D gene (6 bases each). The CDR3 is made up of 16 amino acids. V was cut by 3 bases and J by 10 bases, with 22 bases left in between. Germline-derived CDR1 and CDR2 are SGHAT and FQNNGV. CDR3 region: CASSFPQGWGADIQYF. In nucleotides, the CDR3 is TGTGCCAGCAGCTTCCCCCAGGGGTGGGGGGCAGATATTCAGTACTTC.

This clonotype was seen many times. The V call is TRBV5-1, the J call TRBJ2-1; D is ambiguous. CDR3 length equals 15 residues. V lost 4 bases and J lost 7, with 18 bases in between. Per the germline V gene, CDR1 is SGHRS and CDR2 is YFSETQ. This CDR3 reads CASSPTLTPSNEQFF. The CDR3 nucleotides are TGCGCCAGCAGCCCCACCCTGACCCCCTCTAATGAGCAGTTCTTC.

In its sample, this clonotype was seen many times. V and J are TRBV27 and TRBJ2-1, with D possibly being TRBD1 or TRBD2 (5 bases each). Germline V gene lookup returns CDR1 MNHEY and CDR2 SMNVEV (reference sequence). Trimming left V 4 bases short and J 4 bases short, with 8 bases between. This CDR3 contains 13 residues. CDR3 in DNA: TGTGCCAGCAGTTGGGGGATTTACAATGAGCAGTTCTTC. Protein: CASSWGIYNEQFF.

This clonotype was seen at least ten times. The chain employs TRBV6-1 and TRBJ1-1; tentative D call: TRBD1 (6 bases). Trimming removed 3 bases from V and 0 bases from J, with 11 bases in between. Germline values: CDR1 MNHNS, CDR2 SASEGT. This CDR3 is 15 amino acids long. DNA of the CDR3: TGTGCCAGCAGTGACAGGGGTTGGATGAACACTGAAGCTTTCTTT. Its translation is CASSDRGWMNTEAFF.

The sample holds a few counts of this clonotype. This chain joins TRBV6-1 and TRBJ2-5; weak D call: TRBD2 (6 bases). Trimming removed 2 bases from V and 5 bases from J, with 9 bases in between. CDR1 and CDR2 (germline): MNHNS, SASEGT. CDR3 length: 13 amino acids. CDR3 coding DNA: TGTGCCAGCAGTGAAATGGGAGGCGAGACCCAGTACTTC. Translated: CASSEMGGETQYF.

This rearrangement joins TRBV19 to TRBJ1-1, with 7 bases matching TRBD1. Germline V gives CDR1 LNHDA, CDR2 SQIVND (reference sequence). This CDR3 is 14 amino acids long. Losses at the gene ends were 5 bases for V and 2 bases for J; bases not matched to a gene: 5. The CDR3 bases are TGTGCCAGTAGTGTACAGGGGTCCAACACTGAAGCTTTCTTT. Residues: CASSVQGSNTEAFF.

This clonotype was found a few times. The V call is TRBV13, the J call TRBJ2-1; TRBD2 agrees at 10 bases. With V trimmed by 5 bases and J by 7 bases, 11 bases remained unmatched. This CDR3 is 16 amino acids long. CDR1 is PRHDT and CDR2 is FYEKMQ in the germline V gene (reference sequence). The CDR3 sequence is CASSPAASGSWNEQFF. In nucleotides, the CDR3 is TGTGCCAGCAGCCCGGCGGCTAGCGGGAGTTGGAATGAGCAGTTCTTC.

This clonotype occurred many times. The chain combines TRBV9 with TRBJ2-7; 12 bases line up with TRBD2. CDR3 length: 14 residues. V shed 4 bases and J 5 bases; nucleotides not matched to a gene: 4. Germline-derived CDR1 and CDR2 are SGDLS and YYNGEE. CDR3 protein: CASSRTSGAHEQYF. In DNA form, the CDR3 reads TGTGCCAGCAGCCGGACTAGCGGGGCCCACGAGCAGTACTTC.

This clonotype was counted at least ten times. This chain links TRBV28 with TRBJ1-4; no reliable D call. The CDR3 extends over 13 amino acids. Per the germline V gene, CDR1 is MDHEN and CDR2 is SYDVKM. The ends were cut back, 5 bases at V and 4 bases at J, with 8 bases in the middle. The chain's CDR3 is CASSIQINEKLFF. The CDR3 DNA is TGTGCCAGCAGTATACAGATTAATGAAAAACTGTTTTTT.

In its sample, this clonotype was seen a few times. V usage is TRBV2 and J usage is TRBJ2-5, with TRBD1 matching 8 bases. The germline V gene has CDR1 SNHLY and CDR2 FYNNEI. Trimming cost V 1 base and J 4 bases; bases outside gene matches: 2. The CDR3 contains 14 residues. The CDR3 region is CASSEGTGRETQYF. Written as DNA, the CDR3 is TGTGCCAGCAGTGAAGGGACAGGGAGAGAGACCCAGTACTTC.

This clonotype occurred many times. The CDR3 here is CASSFGLPYNEQFF. The CDR3, as DNA: TGTGCCAGCAGTTTTGGACTACCTTACAATGAGCAGTTCTTC. This chain uses TRBV28 with TRBJ2-1; possible D gene TRBD2, 6 bases. Trimming stripped 3 bases from V and 4 bases from J, with 10 bases between. Per the germline V gene, CDR1 is MDHEN and CDR2 is SYDVKM. The CDR3 length is 14 residues.

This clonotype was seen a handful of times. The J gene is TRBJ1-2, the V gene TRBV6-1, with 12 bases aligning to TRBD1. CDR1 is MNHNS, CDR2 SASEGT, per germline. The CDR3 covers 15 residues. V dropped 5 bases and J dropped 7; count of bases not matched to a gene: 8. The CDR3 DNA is TGTGCCAGCAGTCCTTGGGACAGGGGGCTCGGTGGCTACACCTTC. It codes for CASSPWDRGLGGYTF.

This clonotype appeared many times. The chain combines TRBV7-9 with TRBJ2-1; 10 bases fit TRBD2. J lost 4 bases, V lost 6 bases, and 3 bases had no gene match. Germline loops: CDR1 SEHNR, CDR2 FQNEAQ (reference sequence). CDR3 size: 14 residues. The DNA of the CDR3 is TGTGCCAGCAGACTAGCGGGATATTACAATGAGCAGTTCTTC. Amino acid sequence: CASRLAGYYNEQFF.

The CDR3 region is CSARGWQSEKLFF. DNA of the CDR3: TGCAGTGCTAGGGGGTGGCAAAGTGAAAAACTGTTTTTT. The V call is TRBV20-1, the J call TRBJ1-4; D is unclear. Per the germline V gene, CDR1 is DFQATT and CDR2 is SNEGSKA (reference sequence). CDR3 length: 13 residues. V dropped 3 bases and J dropped 7 bases, with 12 bases sitting between them.

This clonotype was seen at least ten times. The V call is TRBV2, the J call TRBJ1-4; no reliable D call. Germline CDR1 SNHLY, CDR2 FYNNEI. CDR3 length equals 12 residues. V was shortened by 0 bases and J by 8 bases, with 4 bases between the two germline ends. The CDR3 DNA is TGTGCCAGCAGTGAAGCGCGGGAAAAACTGTTTTTT. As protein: CASSEAREKLFF.

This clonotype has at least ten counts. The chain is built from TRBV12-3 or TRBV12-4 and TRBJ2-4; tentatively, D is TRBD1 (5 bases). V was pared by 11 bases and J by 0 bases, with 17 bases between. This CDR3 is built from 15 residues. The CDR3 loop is CAGSSSTVAKNIQYF. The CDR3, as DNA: TGTGCCGGCTCGAGCTCGACAGTAGCCAAAAACATTCAGTACTTC.

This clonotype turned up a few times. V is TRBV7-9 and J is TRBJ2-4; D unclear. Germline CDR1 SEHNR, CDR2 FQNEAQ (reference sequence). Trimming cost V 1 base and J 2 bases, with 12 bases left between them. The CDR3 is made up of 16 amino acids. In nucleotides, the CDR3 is TGTGCCAGCAGCTTAGGGGAATCTTTAACCAAAAACATTCAGTACTTC. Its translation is CASSLGESLTKNIQYF.

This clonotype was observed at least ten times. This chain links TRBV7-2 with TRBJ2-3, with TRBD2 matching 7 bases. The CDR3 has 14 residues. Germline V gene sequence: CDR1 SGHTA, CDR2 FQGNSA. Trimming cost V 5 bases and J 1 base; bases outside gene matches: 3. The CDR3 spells CASSKTSGTDTQYF. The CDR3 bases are TGTGCCAGCAGCAAAACTAGCGGCACAGATACGCAGTATTTT.

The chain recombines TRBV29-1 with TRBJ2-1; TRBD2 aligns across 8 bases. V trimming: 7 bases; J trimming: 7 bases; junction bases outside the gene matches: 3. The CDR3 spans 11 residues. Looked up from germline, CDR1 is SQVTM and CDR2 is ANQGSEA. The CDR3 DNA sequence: TGCAGCGCAGGACTAGCTAATGAGCAGTTCTTC. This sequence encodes CSAGLANEQFF.